The T cell receptor (beta chain) described here comes from a study of cytotoxic CD8 clonotypes in ibrutinib-treated CLL. Study results and caveats: Higher circulating CD8+ T-cell counts strongly accompanied higher baseline clonality, above age-matched healthy donors. Clonality increased at ibrutinib response, then returned toward baseline at progression.

TCRdb's table, derived via immunoSEQ multiplex PCR, lists solely in-frame clones and lacks some. The data show about 300,000 clones, 76% seen once. Per germline, CDR1 SQVTM and CDR2 ANQGSEA. V dropped 3 bases and J dropped 3 bases, with 9 bases sitting between them. This CDR3 is 14 amino acids long. Concerning this clone itself: The antigen is unknown.

The sample in question was PBMCs, obtained at disease progression, from a patient treated with ibrutinib. The chain recombines TRBV29-1 with TRBJ2-6, with no clear D. This TCR came from a human donor with chronic lymphocytic leukemia. In nucleotides, the CDR3 is TGCAGCGTTGAGGGCCTTGTTGGGGCCAACGTCCTGACTTTC. Its protein product is CSVEGLVGANVLTF.